A single sample is the source of the 14 T cell receptor beta chains below, sequenced in a study of Graves' ophthalmopathy and Graves' hyperthyroidism. Amplification from RNA transcripts yielded the TCR beta CDR3 regions. Investigators did first-round RT-PCR with HTBI primers, then second-round multiplex PCR. In TCRdb, the multiplex PCR reads were re-called with MiXCR into one record per CDR3 protein. The table includes 170,000 or so distinct CDR3 sequences, over 35% detected once. The material sequenced was peripheral blood. The receptors originated from a woman aged 40-49 years with Graves' ophthalmopathy.

This chain links TRBV20-1 with TRBJ2-5, with 9 nucleotides matching TRBD2. Germline V CDR1 and CDR2: DFQATT, SNEGSKA (reference sequence). This CDR3 has 15 residues. J lost 5 bases, V lost 0 bases, and 7 bases had no gene match. CDR3 amino acids: CSAREFSGRTETQYF. CDR3 nucleotides: TGCAGTGCTAGAGAGTTTAGCGGGAGAACGGAGACCCAGTACTTC.

The chain carries TRBV9 and TRBJ1-2; 12 bases are shared with TRBD1. Germline assignment: CDR1 SGDLS and CDR2 YYNGEE. The CDR3 runs 17 residues. V shed 4 bases and J 2 bases; nucleotides not matched to a gene: 9. CDR3 in amino acids: CASSTKPGQGANYGYTF. The CDR3 nucleotides read TGTGCCAGCAGCACCAAACCGGGACAGGGGGCCAACTATGGCTACACCTTC. The full variable domain, with the rest looked up from reference TRBV9 and TRBJ1-2, is DSGVTQTPKHLITATGQRVTLRCSPRSGDLSVYWYQQSLDQGLQFLIQYYNGEERAKGNILERFSAQQFPDLHSELNLSSLELGDSALYFCASSTKPGQGANYGYTFGSGTRLTVV.

This clonotype came up many times. The chain carries TRBV27 and TRBJ1-6, with D possibly being TRBD1 (6 bases). The germline V and J ends were trimmed by 1 base and 3 bases, with 19 bases remaining between them. CDR3 length: 19 amino acids. CDR1 and CDR2 from the germline V gene are MNHEY and SMNVEV (reference sequence). CDR3 residues: CASSLFWTAAEIYNSPLHF. CDR3 sequence (DNA): TGTGCCAGCAGTTTATTTTGGACAGCAGCCGAAATCTATAATTCACCCCTCCACTTT.

To note about this clonotype: Sequence at one end of the junction differs from germline and may be a read error. The V call is TRBV6-2 or TRBV6-3, the J call TRBJ1-1; the D is unclear. CDR3 size: 15 residues. The germline CDR1 and CDR2 sequences are MNHEY and SVGEGT. The CDR3 nucleotides are TGTGCCGGCAGTTACCCGGGCCAGAGGAACACTGAAGCTTTCTTT. It specifies CAGSYPGQRNTEAFF.

This clonotype was detected once. The chain employs TRBV4-1 and TRBJ2-7, with 7 nucleotides matching TRBD2. The CDR3 extends over 16 amino acids. The germline V gene encodes CDR1 MGHRA and CDR2 YSYEKL. V lost 1 base, J lost 2 bases, and 8 bases stayed unmatched. CDR3: CASSQAGGGATYEQYF. The CDR3 coding sequence is TGCGCCAGCAGCCAAGCTGGGGGGGGAGCGACCTACGAGCAGTACTTC.

This clonotype has ten or more counts. This chain connects TRBV30 to TRBJ2-2; 10 positions match TRBD2. Trimming at V came to 3 bases and at J to 3 bases, leaving 4 bases not matched to a gene. Per germline, CDR1 GTSNPN and CDR2 SVGIG (reference sequence). The CDR3 is made up of 15 amino acids. The CDR3 nucleotides are TGTGCCTGGAGAAGCGGGAGGGCGTACACCGGGGAGCTGTTTTTT. This codes for CAWRSGRAYTGELFF.

The V call is TRBV28, the J call TRBJ1-5; D ambiguous. The CDR3 runs 13 residues. V gave up 5 bases and J gave up 9 bases, with 14 bases separating them. CDR1 and CDR2 from the germline V gene are MDHEN and SYDVKM. The CDR3 here is CASSTPGVMPQHF. The CDR3 bases are TGTGCCAGCAGTACGCCCGGGGTGATGCCCCAGCATTTT.

This clonotype was seen repeatedly, ten times or more. This CDR3 is CASRAENYGYTF. CDR3 sequence (DNA): TGCGCCAGCAGAGCGGAGAACTATGGCTACACCTTC. This chain links TRBV5-1 with TRBJ1-2; no definite D call. The germline gives CDR1 SGHRS, CDR2 YFSETQ. This CDR3 is 12 amino acids long. Trimming pared 5 bases from V and 2 bases from J, leaving 7 bases between.

This clonotype has a count of ten or more. The V call is TRBV19, the J call TRBJ1-5; unclear D gene. V was shortened by 7 bases and J by 3 bases, with 13 bases between the two germline ends. The CDR3 has 14 amino acids. Germline V gene lookup returns CDR1 LNHDA and CDR2 SQIVND (reference sequence). The CDR3 DNA reads TGTGCCAGTACCTCCGGGCCATTCAATCAGCCCCAGCATTTT. It yields the protein CASTSGPFNQPQHF. Based on the CDR3 plus reference TRBV19 and TRBJ1-5, the full variable domain is DGGITQSPKYLFRKEGQNVTLSCEQNLNHDAMYWYRQDPGQGLRLIYYSQIVNDFQKGDIAEGYSVSREKKESFPLTVTSAQKNPTAFYLCASTSGPFNQPQHFGDGTRLSIL.

This clonotype was seen many times. The chain carries TRBV4-3 and TRBJ2-5, with 10 nucleotides matching TRBD2. The CDR3 spans 15 residues. Trimming removed 0 bases from V and 5 bases from J; junction bases left unmatched: 3. Germline V CDR1 and CDR2: LGHNA, YSLEER. The CDR3 nucleotides read TGCGCCAGCAGCCAAGACAGCGGGAGGGGGGAGACCCAGTACTTC. Residues: CASSQDSGRGETQYF.

The chain recombines TRBV20-1 with TRBJ2-5; 9 bases fit TRBD2. Germline lookup yields CDR1 DFQATT and CDR2 SNEGSKA (reference sequence). This CDR3 contains 14 residues. Trimming cost V 1 base and J 4 bases; bases outside gene matches: 4. The CDR3 sequence is CSARVGSGRETQYF. For the CDR3, the DNA is TGCAGTGCTAGAGTTGGTAGCGGGAGAGAGACCCAGTACTTC.

Many counts were recorded for this clonotype. This sequence joins TRBV7-2 and TRBJ2-7; TRBD1 matches at 8 bases. V was clipped by 9 bases and J by 2 bases; unmatched bases: 3. Germline V gives CDR1 SGHTA, CDR2 FQGNSA. The CDR3 consists of 12 residues. This CDR3 is CASRQGTYEQYF. Here the CDR3 DNA reads TGTGCCAGTCGACAGGGGACCTACGAGCAGTACTTC.

Many counts were recorded for this clonotype. The chain has TRBV7-2 and TRBJ1-1; D remains ambiguous. Trimming took off 4 bases at V and 0 bases at J, with 6 bases between the two ends. From germline, CDR1 is SGHTA and CDR2 FQGNSA. The CDR3 has 13 residues. The CDR3 coding sequence is TGTGCCAGCAGCTCCGCGGTGAACACTGAAGCTTTCTTT. Translated, it gives CASSSAVNTEAFF.

This clonotype was seen more than once but under ten times. V usage is TRBV27 and J usage is TRBJ2-7; D is unresolved. CDR1 and CDR2 (germline): MNHEY, SMNVEV (reference sequence). The CDR3 is 12 amino acids. Trimming removed 8 bases at V and 11 bases at J, with 19 bases between. CDR3 nucleotide sequence: TGTGCCAGCGCATTTATCGGGTCGTATGAGTACTTC. Translation: CASAFIGSYEYF.